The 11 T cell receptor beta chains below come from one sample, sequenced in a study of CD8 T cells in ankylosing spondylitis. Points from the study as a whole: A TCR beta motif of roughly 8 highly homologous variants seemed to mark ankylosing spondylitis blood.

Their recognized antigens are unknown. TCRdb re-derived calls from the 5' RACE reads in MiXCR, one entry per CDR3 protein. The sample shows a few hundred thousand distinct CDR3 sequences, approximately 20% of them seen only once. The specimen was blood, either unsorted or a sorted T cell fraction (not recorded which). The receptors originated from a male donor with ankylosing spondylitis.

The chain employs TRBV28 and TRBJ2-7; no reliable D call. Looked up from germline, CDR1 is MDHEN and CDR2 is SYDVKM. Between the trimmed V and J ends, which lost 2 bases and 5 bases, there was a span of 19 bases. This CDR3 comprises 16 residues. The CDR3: CASSLALTRVRHEQYF. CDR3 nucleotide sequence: TGTGCCAGCAGTTTAGCGCTCACCCGAGTCCGGCACGAGCAGTACTTC.

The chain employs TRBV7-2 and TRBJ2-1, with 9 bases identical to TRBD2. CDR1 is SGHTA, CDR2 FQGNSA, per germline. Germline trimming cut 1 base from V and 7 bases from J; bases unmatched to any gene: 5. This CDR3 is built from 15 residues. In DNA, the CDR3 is TGTGCCAGCAGCTTAGGCGGGAGGGCCGGGAATGAGCAGTTCTTC. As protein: CASSLGGRAGNEQFF.

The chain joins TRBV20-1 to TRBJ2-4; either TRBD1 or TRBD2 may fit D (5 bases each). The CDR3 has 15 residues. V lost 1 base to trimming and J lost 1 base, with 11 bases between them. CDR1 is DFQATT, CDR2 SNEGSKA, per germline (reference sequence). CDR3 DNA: TGCAGTGCTAGAGCAGGGTTAGCGGCCAAAAACATTCAGTACTTC. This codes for CSARAGLAAKNIQYF.

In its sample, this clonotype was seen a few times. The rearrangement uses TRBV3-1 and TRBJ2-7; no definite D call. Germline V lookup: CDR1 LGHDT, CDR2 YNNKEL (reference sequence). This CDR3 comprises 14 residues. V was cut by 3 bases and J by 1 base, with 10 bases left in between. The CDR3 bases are TGTGCCAGCAGCCAGTTTGTCATATCCTACGAGCAGTACTTC. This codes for CASSQFVISYEQYF.

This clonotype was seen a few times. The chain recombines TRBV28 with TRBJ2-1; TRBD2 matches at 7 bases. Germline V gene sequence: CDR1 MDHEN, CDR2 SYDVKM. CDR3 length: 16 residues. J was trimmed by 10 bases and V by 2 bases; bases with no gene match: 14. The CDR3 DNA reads TGTGCCAGCAGTTTAGGTCAAGGACTAGGGTTAAAGGAGCAGTTCTTC. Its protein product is CASSLGQGLGLKEQFF.

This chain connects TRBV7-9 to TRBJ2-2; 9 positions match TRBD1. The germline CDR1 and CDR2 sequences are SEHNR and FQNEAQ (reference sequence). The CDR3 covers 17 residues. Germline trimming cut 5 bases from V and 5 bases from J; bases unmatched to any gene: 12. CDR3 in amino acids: CASSNYIGTGLTGELFF. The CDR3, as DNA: TGTGCCAGCAGCAATTATATCGGGACAGGGTTGACCGGGGAGCTGTTTTTT.

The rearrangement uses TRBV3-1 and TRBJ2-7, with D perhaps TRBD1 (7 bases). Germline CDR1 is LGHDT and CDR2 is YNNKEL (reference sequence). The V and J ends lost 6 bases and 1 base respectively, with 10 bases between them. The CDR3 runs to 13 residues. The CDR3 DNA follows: TGTGCCAGCAGGACAGGGAGGTCCTACGAGCAGTACTTC. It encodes CASRTGRSYEQYF.

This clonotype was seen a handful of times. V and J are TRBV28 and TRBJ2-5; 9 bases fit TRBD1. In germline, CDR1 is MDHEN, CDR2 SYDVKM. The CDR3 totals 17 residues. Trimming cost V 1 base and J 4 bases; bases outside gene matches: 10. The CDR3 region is CASSLSQPGTGTETQYF. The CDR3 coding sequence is TGTGCCAGCAGTTTATCCCAACCCGGGACAGGGACAGAGACCCAGTACTTC.

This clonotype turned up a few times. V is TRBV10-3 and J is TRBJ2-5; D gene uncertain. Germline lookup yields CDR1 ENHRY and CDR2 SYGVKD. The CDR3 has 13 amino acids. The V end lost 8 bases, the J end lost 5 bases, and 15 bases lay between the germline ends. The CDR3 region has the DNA TGTGCCATCGCCCACGGGTTGTCTGAGACCCAGTACTTC. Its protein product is CAIAHGLSETQYF.

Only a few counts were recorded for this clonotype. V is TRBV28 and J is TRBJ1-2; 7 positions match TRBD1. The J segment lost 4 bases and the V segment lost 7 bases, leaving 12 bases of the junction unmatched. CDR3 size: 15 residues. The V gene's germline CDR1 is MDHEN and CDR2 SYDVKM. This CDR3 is CASMIKGARGYGYTF. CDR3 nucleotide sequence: TGTGCCAGCATGATAAAGGGGGCGCGAGGCTATGGCTACACCTTC.

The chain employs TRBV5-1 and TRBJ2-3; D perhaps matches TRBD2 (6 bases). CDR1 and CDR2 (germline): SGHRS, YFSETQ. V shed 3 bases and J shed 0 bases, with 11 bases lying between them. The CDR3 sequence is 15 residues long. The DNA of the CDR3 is TGCGCCAGCAGCTCTGGTGGGGGGAGCACAGATACGCAGTATTTT. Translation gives CASSSGGGSTDTQYF.